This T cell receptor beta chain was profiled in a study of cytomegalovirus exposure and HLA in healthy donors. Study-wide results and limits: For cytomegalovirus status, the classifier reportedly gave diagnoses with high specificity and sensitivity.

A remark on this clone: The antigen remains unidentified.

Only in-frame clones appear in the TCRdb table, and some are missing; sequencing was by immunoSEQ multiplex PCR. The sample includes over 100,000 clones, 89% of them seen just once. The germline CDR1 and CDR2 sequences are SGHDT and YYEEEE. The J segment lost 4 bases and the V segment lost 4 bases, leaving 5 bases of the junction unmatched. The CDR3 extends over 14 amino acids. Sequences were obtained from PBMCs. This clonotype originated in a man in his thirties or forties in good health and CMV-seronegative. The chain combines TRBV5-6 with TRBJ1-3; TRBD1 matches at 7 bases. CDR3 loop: CASSPTGLGNTIYF. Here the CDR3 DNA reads TGTGCCAGCAGCCCGACAGGGTTGGGAAACACCATATATTTT.